A single TCR beta chain is shown here with its context. This sample was taken from a study of blood T cell repertoires in COVID-19. Study context: T cells, B-cell-depleted T cells, or PBMCs provided the cDNA or gDNA that served as material.

This CDR3 has 12 amino acids. Trimming shortened V by 6 bases and J by 6 bases, and 12 bases separated the two germline ends. The germline CDR1 and CDR2 sequences are SNHLY and FYNNEI. Clones were sequenced by immunoSEQ multiplex PCR, and TCRdb holds only the in-frame ones, with some missing. The data show approximately 150,000 clones, 84% seen once. The chain combines TRBV2 with TRBJ2-7; D gene unclear. The sequenced sample was peripheral blood. The sequence derives from a woman of 80 years or more with COVID-19, enrolled during active disease. The CDR3 is CASSIQSFEQYF. In nucleotides, the CDR3 is TGTGCCAGCAGCATACAGAGTTTCGAGCAGTACTTC.